This TCR beta chain stems from a study of shared clonotypes between healthy human individuals. Clones were read by immunoSEQ multiplex PCR, and TCRdb kept only the in-frame ones, dropping some. The repertoire consists of hundreds of thousands of clones, with 90% to 96% occurring once and the leading ten covering about 0.064%. The V and J ends lost 1 base and 9 bases respectively, with 6 bases between them. The CDR3 is 11 amino acids. Per the germline V gene, CDR1 is MDHEN and CDR2 is SYDVKM. Whole-study findings and limits: Memory subsets generally showed smaller estimated richness than naive subsets did. In contrast to clonotypes shared by all four donors, non-shared clonotypes had lower generation probabilities.

As regards this clone: Its antigen is currently unknown.

This clonotype was sampled from a woman aged 25 to 45 in good health. Sample: naive CD4+ T cells sorted from blood. The subset here: CD45RA+ positively selected. The rearrangement uses TRBV28 and TRBJ1-2; D unclear. The CDR3 bases are TGTGCCAGCAGTTTATTTCAAAGCTACACCTTC. Its protein product is CASSLFQSYTF.